A selection of T cell receptor beta chains follows, all from one sample in a study of T cells after yellow fever vaccination. TCRdb itself ran the 5' RACE reads through MiXCR, one entry per CDR3 protein. The sample has a few hundred thousand distinct CDR3 sequences, roughly 6.8% seen once. The sample here was PBMCs, taken approximately 40 days after the first yellow fever vaccination. The receptor set was obtained from a man between 18 and 35 years old who received the YFV17D yellow fever vaccine. Each CDR3 is given with its conserved first and last residue. D genes are given only for firm matches. Not all rows give a size; the values are once, few, many and, for expanded clones, a class.

few,TRBV28,-,TRBJ2-3,TGTGCCAGCAGCCAATTACCTTACGTTAGCCGCACAGATACGCAGTATTTT,CASSQLPYVSRTDTQYF
-,TRBV3-1,-,TRBJ1-1,TGTGCCAGCAGCCAAGATGCGGGTGGCACTGAAGCTTTCTTT,CASSQDAGGTEAFF
-,TRBV4-3,TRBD2,TRBJ2-4,TGCGCCAGCAGCCAAGGACTTATAAGCCGGGGGGTGGACATTCAGTACTTC,CASSQGLISRGVDIQYF
-,TRBV7-3,-,TRBJ2-3,TGTGCCAGCAGCCCCGGACCAGCCACAGATACGCAGTATTTT,CASSPGPATDTQYF
few,TRBV29-1,TRBD2,TRBJ2-1,TGCAGCGTGGCCGGGACTAGCGGAGACCCCTACAATGAGCAGTTCTTC,CSVAGTSGDPYNEQFF
many,TRBV6-2/TRBV6-3,-,TRBJ2-5,TGTGCCAGCAACCGGGGCGCAGAGACCCAGTACTTC,CASNRGAETQYF
-,TRBV20-1,TRBD1,TRBJ2-7,TGCAGTGCTAGAGTCGGGACAGGGGCCTACGAGCAGTACTTC,CSARVGTGAYEQYF
few,TRBV9,-,TRBJ2-7,TGTGCCAGCAGCGTAGGGGCAGATCCTACCTACGAGCAGTACTTC,CASSVGADPTYEQYF
-,TRBV30,TRBD1,TRBJ1-6,TGTGCCCGCCAATCGGGACAGGGGAATTCACCCCTCCACTTT,CARQSGQGNSPLHF
-,TRBV9,-,TRBJ1-1,TGTGCCAGCAGCGTAGAACCGATGTCGAACACTGAAGCTTTCTTT,CASSVEPMSNTEAFF
-,TRBV29-1,-,TRBJ2-7,TGCAGCGGGGGATGGAAAACCTACGAGCAGTACTTC,CSGGWKTYEQYF
-,TRBV7-2,-,TRBJ1-3,TGTGCCAGCAGCTTATGGGCCCCTCTTGGAAACACCATATATTTT,CASSLWAPLGNTIYF
few,TRBV20-1,-,TRBJ1-5,TGCAGTGCTAGGGGGGACTACAGGGTTGGACAGCCCCAGCATTTT,CSARGDYRVGQPQHF
few,TRBV5-1,TRBD1,TRBJ1-4,TGCGCCAGCAGCCCAGGCCTACAGGGGAAAAAACTGTTTTTT,CASSPGLQGKKLFF
many,TRBV12-3/TRBV12-4,-,TRBJ2-5,TGTGCCAGCAGTTACCAAGTCCCACCAGGACCCGCGACCCAGTACTTC,CASSYQVPPGPATQYF
-,TRBV6-2/TRBV6-3,TRBD2,TRBJ2-1,TGTGCCAGCAGACACCCAGCGGGGTTCTCCTACAATGAGCAGTTCTTC,CASRHPAGFSYNEQFF
few,TRBV12-3/TRBV12-4,-,TRBJ1-5,TGTGCCAGCAGTTTATTGGGGGGTGGCAATCAGCCCCAGCATTTT,CASSLLGGGNQPQHF
few,TRBV6-2/TRBV6-3,-,TRBJ2-3,TGTGCCAGCAGTTACAACGACGGCGGCACAGATACGCAGTATTTT,CASSYNDGGTDTQYF
-,TRBV28,-,TRBJ1-1,TGTGCCAGCAGTTCCCCGACAGGAGGCACTGAAGCTTTCTTT,CASSSPTGGTEAFF
-,TRBV12-3/TRBV12-4,-,TRBJ2-1,TGTGCCAGCACCACCCCTTGGGGCGACAATGAGCAGTTCTTC,CASTTPWGDNEQFF